What follows describes a single TCR beta chain. Authors' processing steps: Amplification of reference gene primers provided the estimated nucleated cell counts. TCRdb's table, derived via immunoSEQ multiplex PCR, lists solely in-frame clones and lacks some. V and J calls and clone size are copied from that table; D and trimming were computed from the DNA. The sample lists fewer than 40,000 clones; roughly 78% were seen once. This specimen belongs to a study of blood T cell repertoires in COVID-19. Study-wide context: T cells, B-cell-depleted T cells, or PBMCs provided the cDNA or gDNA that served as material.

V was shortened by 6 bases and J by 8 bases, with 16 bases between the two germline ends. This CDR3 spans 13 amino acids. Per the germline V gene, CDR1 is SGHTA and CDR2 is FQGNSA. This chain links TRBV7-2 with TRBJ1-1, with D maybe TRBD1 (5 bases). Sequenced sample: peripheral blood. The source of this sequence is a man between 60 and 70 years old with acute or convalescent COVID-19. The CDR3 region has the DNA TGTGCCAGCAGTTCGGACGGGGGTGCGGAAGCTTTCTTT. Translation: CASSSDGGAEAFF.